This is a list of T cell receptor beta chains from one sample in a study of early stage breast cancer tumors. This table comes from immunoSEQ multiplex PCR, and its TCRdb copy is limited to in-frame clones, with some not included. The table lists some 11,000 clones, more than 70% of them singletons. Sequencing input: breast tumor tissue. The receptors shown here come from a person aged 70 to 79 with breast cancer. CDR3s include the opening cysteine and the closing phenylalanine or tryptophan. Fields, in order: J gene, clone size, V gene, D gene, CDR3 protein, CDR3 DNA. The D gene is left open where the match is weak. The listing skips clone size in some rows; elsewhere it reads once, few, many or a size class.

>TRBJ2-7|few|TRBV6-5|TRBD2
CASSLAGRPYEQYF
TGTGCCAGCAGTTTAGCGGGGCGCCCCTACGAGCAGTACTTC
>TRBJ1-2|-|TRBV28|-
CASSLSSYGYTF
TGTGCCAGCAGTTTATCCAGCTATGGCTACACCTTC
>TRBJ1-5|-|TRBV10-3|TRBD1
CAISAGTENQPQHF
TGTGCCATCAGTGCCGGGACAGAGAATCAGCCCCAGCATTTT
>TRBJ1-1|-|TRBV5-5|TRBD1
CASRDSGTGFGTEAFF
TGTGCCAGCAGGGACTCCGGGACAGGGTTTGGGACTGAAGCTTTCTTT
>TRBJ2-3|-|TRBV7-6|TRBD2
CASSLGLAGGLIDTQYF
TGTGCCAGCAGCCTGGGACTAGCGGGGGGGCTTATAGATACGCAGTATTTT
>TRBJ2-1|-|TRBV30|TRBD2
CAWSRGRAGGNEQFF
TGTGCCTGGAGTAGAGGGAGGGCCGGGGGAAATGAGCAGTTCTTC
>TRBJ2-1|-|TRBV10-3|TRBD2
CAARGDGFNEQFF
TGTGCCGCCCGGGGGGACGGGTTCAATGAGCAGTTCTTC
>TRBJ2-7|-|TRBV11-3|TRBD2
CASSLLAGAYEQYF
TGTGCCAGCAGCTTACTAGCGGGGGCCTACGAGCAGTACTTC
>TRBJ2-3|-|TRBV27|TRBD2
CASSLWGGVEGTDTQYF
TGTGCCAGCAGTCTGTGGGGGGGAGTGGAGGGCACAGATACGCAGTATTTT
>TRBJ1-1|-|TRBV18|-
CASSRTVNTEAFF
TGTGCCAGCTCAAGGACAGTGAACACTGAAGCTTTCTTT
>TRBJ1-2|-|TRBV5-1|TRBD1
CASSSRGQGDGYTF
TGCGCCAGCAGCTCCCGGGGGCAGGGGGATGGCTACACCTTC
>TRBJ1-3|-|TRBV6-1|TRBD1
CASRLQGEAGNTIYF
TGTGCCAGCAGATTACAGGGGGAAGCCGGAAACACCATATATTTT
>TRBJ2-5|-|TRBV30|TRBD1
CAWSGRQGVEETQYF
TGTGCCTGGAGTGGCCGACAGGGAGTTGAAGAGACCCAGTACTTC
>TRBJ2-3|-|TRBV15|TRBD2
CATSILAGGPGTDTQYF
TGTGCCACCAGTATACTAGCGGGAGGGCCGGGGACAGATACGCAGTATTTT
>TRBJ1-5|few|TRBV7-2|TRBD1
CASSRGQGSWPQHF
TGTGCCAGCAGTCGCGGACAGGGCTCATGGCCCCAGCATTTT
>TRBJ1-2|-|TRBV7-8|-
CASSLTVNYGYTF
TGTGCCAGCAGCTTGACAGTTAACTATGGCTACACCTTC
>TRBJ1-1|-|TRBV11-2|TRBD1
CASSFRDRATTEAFF
TGTGCCAGCAGCTTTCGGGACAGGGCCACCACTGAAGCTTTCTTT
>TRBJ1-3|-|TRBV27|-
CASQDRSSGNTIYF
TGTGCCAGCCAAGACAGGAGCTCTGGAAACACCATATATTTT
>TRBJ1-3|-|TRBV6-5|-
CATQGRNTIYF
TGTGCCACCCAGGGAAGAAACACCATATATTTT
>TRBJ2-7|-|TRBV6-1|TRBD1
CASSRDRESYEQYF
TGTGCCAGCAGTAGGGACAGGGAGTCCTACGAGCAGTACTTC
>TRBJ2-1|-|TRBV9|TRBD1
CASSARVHDRGQGYNEQFF
TGTGCCAGCAGCGCAAGAGTCCACGACAGGGGCCAGGGTTACAATGAGCAGTTCTTC
>TRBJ2-7|-|TRBV2|-
CASTPRAGSHEQYF
TGTGCCAGCACCCCTCGCGCGGGTTCCCACGAGCAGTACTTC
>TRBJ1-1|few|TRBV11-1|-
CASTSYSNTEAFF
TGTGCCAGCACCTCTTACAGCAACACTGAAGCTTTCTTT
>TRBJ1-4|-|TRBV5-1|-
CASSLAIREEKLFF
TGCGCCAGCAGCTTGGCCATAAGGGAGGAAAAACTGTTTTTT
>TRBJ2-7|-|TRBV6-5|TRBD2
CASTPAGGGSYEQYF
TGTGCCAGCACCCCAGCGGGAGGGGGGTCCTACGAGCAGTACTTC
>TRBJ2-2|few|TRBV7-2|-
CASSPIGVATGELFF
TGTGCCAGCAGCCCCATCGGGGTGGCCACCGGGGAGCTGTTTTTT